This note documents a single T cell receptor beta chain sequence. Sample-barcoded 5' priming and a J-beta primer mix drove a second PCR of about 7 to 12 cycles. TCRdb re-derived calls from the 5' RACE reads in MiXCR, one entry per CDR3 protein. The table shows over 500,000 distinct CDR3 sequences, with 52% occurring only once. The data stem from a study of blood T cells in healthy people across ages. V lost 5 bases and J lost 7; bases outside the gene matches: 18. The length of the CDR3 is 17 residues. Germline V gene data show CDR1 as DFQATT and CDR2 as SNEGSKA (reference sequence). The V gene is TRBV20-1, the J gene TRBJ2-7; 12 nucleotides line up with TRBD2. This TCR derives from a woman older than 75 in good health. The sequenced material came from blood. In nucleotides, the CDR3 is TGCAGTGCTCCCGACCCACGGACTAGCGGGGTGGAGGATGAGCAGTACTTC. It is translated as CSAPDPRTSGVEDEQYF.